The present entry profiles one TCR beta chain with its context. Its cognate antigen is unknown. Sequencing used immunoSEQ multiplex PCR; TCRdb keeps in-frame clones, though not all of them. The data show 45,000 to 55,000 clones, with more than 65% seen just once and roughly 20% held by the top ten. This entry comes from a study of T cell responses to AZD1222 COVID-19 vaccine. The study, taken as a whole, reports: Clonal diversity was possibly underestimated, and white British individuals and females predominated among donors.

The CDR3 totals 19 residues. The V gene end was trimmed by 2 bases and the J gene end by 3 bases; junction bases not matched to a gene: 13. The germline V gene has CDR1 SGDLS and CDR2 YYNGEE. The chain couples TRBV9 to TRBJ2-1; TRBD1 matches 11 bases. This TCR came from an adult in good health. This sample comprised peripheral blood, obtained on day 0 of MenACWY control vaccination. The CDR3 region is CASSVSGQGEREVYNEQFF. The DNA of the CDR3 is TGTGCCAGCAGCGTTTCGGGACAGGGGGAGCGGGAGGTCTACAATGAGCAGTTCTTC.